The 5 T cell receptor beta chains given below trace back to one sample, sequenced in a study of chemoradiotherapy in HPV16-positive cancers. Using immunoSEQ multiplex PCR, the repertoire was profiled, and TCRdb retains in-frame clones only, with some absent. The table shows over a thousand clones, with 90% occurring only once. Sequenced material: tumor tissue, taken from a patient who underwent chemoradiotherapy. The source is a human donor with HPV-associated anogenital cancer.

The chain combines TRBV18 with TRBJ1-6, with D tentatively TRBD1 (6 bases). The CDR3 has 17 amino acids. Germline assignment: CDR1 KGHSH and CDR2 LQKENI. Trimming shortened V by 0 bases and J by 8 bases, and 17 bases separated the two germline ends. The CDR3 DNA reads TGTGCCAGCTCACCACCAAAAGCACGGGGACAAGATTCACCCCTCCACTTT. Translating gives CASSPPKARGQDSPLHF.

This chain connects TRBV19 to TRBJ2-3; 7 bases line up with TRBD2. Looked up from germline, CDR1 is LNHDA and CDR2 is SQIVND (reference sequence). The junction had 3 bases not matched to a gene; V was cut back by 1 base and J by 2 bases. The CDR3 covers 15 residues. As DNA, the CDR3 is TGTGCCAGTAGTATAGTGGGGGGGTCCACAGATACGCAGTATTTT. Protein: CASSIVGGSTDTQYF.

This chain connects TRBV7-9 to TRBJ1-1, with 7 bases fitting TRBD1. CDR1 and CDR2 from the germline V gene are SEHNR and FQNEAQ (reference sequence). This CDR3 has 16 amino acids. The trim removed 5 bases at V and 3 bases at J, leaving 12 bases unmatched. CDR3 sequence: CASSARQGALYTEAFF. As DNA, the CDR3 is TGTGCCAGCAGCGCCCGACAGGGAGCGTTGTACACTGAAGCTTTCTTT.

A single count supports this clone. The chain combines TRBV5-4 with TRBJ2-5, with 7 bases matching TRBD2. Germline loops: CDR1 SGHNT, CDR2 YYREEE (reference sequence). V lost 4 bases, J lost 2 bases, and 8 bases stayed unmatched. The CDR3 is made up of 15 amino acids. The CDR3 region has the DNA TGTGCCAGCAGCCAGTGGGGTAGCGGGCAAGAGACCCAGTACTTC. It codes for CASSQWGSGQETQYF.

This clone has a handful of counts. The rearrangement links TRBV6-4 to TRBJ2-3; 7 positions match TRBD1. With 4 bases clipped from V and 0 bases from J, the junction kept 4 bases outside the gene matches. The CDR3 runs 15 residues. CDR1 is MRHNA, CDR2 SNTAGT, per germline. This chain's CDR3 is CASSAGTASTDTQYF. CDR3 nucleotides: TGTGCCAGCAGTGCCGGGACAGCTAGCACAGATACGCAGTATTTT.